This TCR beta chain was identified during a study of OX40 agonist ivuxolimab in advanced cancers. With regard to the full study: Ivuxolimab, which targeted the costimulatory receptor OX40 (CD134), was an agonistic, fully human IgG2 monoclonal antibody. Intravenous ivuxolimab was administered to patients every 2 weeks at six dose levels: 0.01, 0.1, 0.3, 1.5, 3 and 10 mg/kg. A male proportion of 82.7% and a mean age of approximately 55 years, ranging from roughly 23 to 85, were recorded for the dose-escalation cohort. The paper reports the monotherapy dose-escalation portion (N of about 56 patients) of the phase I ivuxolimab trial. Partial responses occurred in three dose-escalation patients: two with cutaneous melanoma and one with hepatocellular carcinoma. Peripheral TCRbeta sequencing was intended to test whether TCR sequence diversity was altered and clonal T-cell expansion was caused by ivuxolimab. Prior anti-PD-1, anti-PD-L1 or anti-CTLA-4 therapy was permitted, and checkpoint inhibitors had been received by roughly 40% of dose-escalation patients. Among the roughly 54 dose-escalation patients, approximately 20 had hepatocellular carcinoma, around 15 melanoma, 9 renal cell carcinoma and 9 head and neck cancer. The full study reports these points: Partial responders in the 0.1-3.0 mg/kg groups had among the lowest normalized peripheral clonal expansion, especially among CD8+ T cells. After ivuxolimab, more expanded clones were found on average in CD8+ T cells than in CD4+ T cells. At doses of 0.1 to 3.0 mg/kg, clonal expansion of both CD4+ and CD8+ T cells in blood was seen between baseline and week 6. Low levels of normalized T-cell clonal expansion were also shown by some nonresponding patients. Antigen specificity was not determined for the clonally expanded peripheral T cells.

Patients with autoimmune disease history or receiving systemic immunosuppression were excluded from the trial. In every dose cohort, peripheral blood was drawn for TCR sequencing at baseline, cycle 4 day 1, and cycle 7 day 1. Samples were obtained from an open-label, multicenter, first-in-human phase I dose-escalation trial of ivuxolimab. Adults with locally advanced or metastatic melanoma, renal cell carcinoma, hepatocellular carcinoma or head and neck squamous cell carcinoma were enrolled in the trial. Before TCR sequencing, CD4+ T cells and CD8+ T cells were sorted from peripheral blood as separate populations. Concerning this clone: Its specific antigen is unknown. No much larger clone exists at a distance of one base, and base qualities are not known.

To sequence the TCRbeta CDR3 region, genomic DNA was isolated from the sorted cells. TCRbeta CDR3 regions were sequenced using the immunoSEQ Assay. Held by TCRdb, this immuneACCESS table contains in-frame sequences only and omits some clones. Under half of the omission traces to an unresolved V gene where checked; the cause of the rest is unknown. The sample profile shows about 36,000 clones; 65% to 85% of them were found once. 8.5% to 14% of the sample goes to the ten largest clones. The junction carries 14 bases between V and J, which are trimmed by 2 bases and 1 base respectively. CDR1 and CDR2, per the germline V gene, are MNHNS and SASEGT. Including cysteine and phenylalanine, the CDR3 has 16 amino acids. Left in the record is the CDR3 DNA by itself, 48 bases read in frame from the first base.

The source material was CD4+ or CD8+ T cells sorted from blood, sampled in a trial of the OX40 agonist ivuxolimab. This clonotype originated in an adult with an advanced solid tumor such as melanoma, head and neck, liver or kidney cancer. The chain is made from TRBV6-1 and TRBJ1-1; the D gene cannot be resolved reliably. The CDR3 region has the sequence CASSELVGWGNTEAFF. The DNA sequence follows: TGTGCCAGCAGTGAATTAGTCGGGTGGGGGAACACTGAAGCTTTCTTT.